Listed below are T cell receptor beta chains from one sample, sequenced in a study of blood T cell repertoires in COVID-19. The repertoire was sequenced with immunoSEQ multiplex PCR; TCRdb's copy has only in-frame clones and lacks some. The top ten hold 3.5% to 4% of the sample, which has 130,000 to 150,000 clones, under 90% seen once. Sequencing was performed on peripheral blood. Receptor source: a man aged 65 to 79 who had recovered from COVID-19. The CDR3 runs from the conserved cysteine through the conserved F or W. D genes are given only for firm matches. The listing skips clone size in some rows; elsewhere it reads once, few, many or a size class.

V gene	CDR3 length	D gene	clone size	J gene	CDR3 protein	CDR3 DNA
TRBV5-4	15	.	.	TRBJ2-1	CASSPGGSVYNEQFF	TGTGCCAGCAGTCCCGGGGGTAGCGTCTACAATGAGCAGTTCTTC
TRBV12-3/TRBV12-4	12	.	.	TRBJ2-7	CASSRELYEQYF	TGTGCCAGCAGCCGAGAGTTGTACGAGCAGTACTTC
TRBV9	16	TRBD1	.	TRBJ2-1	CASSTGGRSSYNEQFF	TGTGCCAGCAGCACAGGGGGCAGGAGCTCCTACAATGAGCAGTTCTTC
TRBV5-1	16	TRBD1	.	TRBJ2-5	CASRRTGTGDGETQYF	TGCGCCAGCAGGCGGACCGGGACAGGGGACGGAGAGACCCAGTACTTC
TRBV2	15	.	.	TRBJ2-2	CASSLPGLRTGELFF	TGTGCCAGCAGCCTACCAGGACTCCGCACCGGGGAGCTGTTTTTT
TRBV2	13	.	.	TRBJ2-7	CASSEPVRDEQYF	TGTGCCAGCAGTGAACCGGTCCGGGACGAGCAGTACTTC
TRBV29-1	15	TRBD2	.	TRBJ2-7	CSAESPSGRKHEQYF	TGCAGCGCAGAAAGTCCTAGCGGGAGAAAACACGAGCAGTACTTC
TRBV15	16	.	many	TRBJ2-2	CATSHFRTWNTGELFF	TGTGCCACCAGCCACTTCAGGACATGGAACACCGGGGAGCTGTTTTTT
TRBV27	14	TRBD1	.	TRBJ1-2	CASSLVTGGDGYTF	TGTGCCAGCAGTTTGGTAACAGGGGGTGATGGCTACACCTTC
TRBV29-1	12	.	.	TRBJ2-3	CSVDPGTDTQYF	TGCAGCGTTGATCCGGGAACAGATACGCAGTATTTT
TRBV2	13	.	many	TRBJ2-1	CASTTGSYNEQFF	TGTGCCAGCACCACAGGGTCCTACAATGAGCAGTTCTTC